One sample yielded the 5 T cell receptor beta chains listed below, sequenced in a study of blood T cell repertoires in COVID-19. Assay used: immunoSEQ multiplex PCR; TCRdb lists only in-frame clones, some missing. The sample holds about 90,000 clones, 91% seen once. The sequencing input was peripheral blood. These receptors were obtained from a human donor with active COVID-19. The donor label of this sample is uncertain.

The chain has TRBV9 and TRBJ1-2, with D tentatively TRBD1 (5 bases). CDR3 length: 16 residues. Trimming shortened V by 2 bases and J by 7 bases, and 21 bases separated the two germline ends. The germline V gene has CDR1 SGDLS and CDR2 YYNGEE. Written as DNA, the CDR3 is TGTGCCAGCAGCGTTTCGTCAGGGAACTGGGGCGTTGGCTACACCTTC. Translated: CASSVSSGNWGVGYTF.

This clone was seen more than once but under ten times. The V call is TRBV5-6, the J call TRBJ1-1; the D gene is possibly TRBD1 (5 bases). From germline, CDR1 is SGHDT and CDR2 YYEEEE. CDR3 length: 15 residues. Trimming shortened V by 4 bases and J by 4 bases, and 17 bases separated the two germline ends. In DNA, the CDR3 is TGTGCCAGCAGCGGCGACTCCAGGGACTCCACTGAAGCTTTCTTT. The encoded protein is CASSGDSRDSTEAFF. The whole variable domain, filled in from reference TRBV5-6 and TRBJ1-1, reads DAGVTQSPTHLIKTRGQQVTLRCSPKSGHDTVSWYQQALGQGPQFIFQYYEEEERQRGNFPDRFSGHQFPNYSSELNVNALLLGDSALYLCASSGDSRDSTEAFFGQGTRLTVV.

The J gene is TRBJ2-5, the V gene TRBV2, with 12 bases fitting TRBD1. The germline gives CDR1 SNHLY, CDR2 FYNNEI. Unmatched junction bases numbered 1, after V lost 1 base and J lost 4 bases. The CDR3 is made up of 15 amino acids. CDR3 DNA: TGTGCCAGCAGTGAAGGGGGACAGGGGGCAGAGACCCAGTACTTC. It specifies CASSEGGQGAETQYF.

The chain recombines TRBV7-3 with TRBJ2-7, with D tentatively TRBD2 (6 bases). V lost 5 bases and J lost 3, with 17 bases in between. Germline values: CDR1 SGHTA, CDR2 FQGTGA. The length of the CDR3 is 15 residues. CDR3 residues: CASSPMGDGGYEQYF. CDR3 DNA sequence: TGTGCCAGCAGCCCCATGGGAGACGGGGGCTACGAGCAGTACTTC. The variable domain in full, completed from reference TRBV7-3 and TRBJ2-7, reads GAGVSQTPSNKVTEKGKYVELRCDPISGHTALYWYRQSLGQGPEFLIYFQGTGAADDSGLPNDRFFAVRPEGSVSTLKIQRTERGDSAVYLCASSPMGDGGYEQYFGPGTRLTVT.

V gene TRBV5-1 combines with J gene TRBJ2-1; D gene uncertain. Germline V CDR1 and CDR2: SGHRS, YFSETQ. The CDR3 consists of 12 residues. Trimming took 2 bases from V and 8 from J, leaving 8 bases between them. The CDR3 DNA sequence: TGCGCCAGCAGCTTATACTTGGATGAGCAGTTCTTC. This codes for CASSLYLDEQFF.